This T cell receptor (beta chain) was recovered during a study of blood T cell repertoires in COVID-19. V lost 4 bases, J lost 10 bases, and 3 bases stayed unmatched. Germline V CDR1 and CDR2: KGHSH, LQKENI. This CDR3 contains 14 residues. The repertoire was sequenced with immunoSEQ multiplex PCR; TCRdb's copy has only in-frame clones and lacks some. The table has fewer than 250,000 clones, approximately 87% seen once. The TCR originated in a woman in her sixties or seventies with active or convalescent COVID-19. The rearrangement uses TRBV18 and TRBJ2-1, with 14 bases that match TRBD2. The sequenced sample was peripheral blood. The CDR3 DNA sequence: TGTGCCAGCTCACTGGGACTAGCGGGAGACGAGCAGTTCTTC. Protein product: CASSLGLAGDEQFF.